This note documents a single TCR beta chain sequence. What it recognizes is unknown. The source of the sample is a study of chemoradiotherapy in HPV16-positive cancers. Repertoires were sampled repeatedly during chemoradiotherapy. Study results and caveats: Better recurrence-free survival went with HPV-responsive T-cell expansion in HPV16-positive patients. Candidate HPV-specific clones and E7-related TCR motifs grew in tumor during treatment.

The assay was immunoSEQ multiplex PCR, and TCRdb's table has in-frame clones only and misses some. This sample has about 53,000 clones, with about nine tenths found just once. The V and J ends lost 4 bases and 4 bases respectively, with 17 bases between them. CDR1 SGHTS and CDR2 YDEGEE come from the germline V gene. CDR3 length: 15 amino acids. Specimen: blood, collected from a patient who underwent chemoradiotherapy. This chain links TRBV5-8 with TRBJ1-1; TRBD1 might be the D (6 bases). The receptor was derived from a human donor with HPV-associated anogenital cancer. CDR3 coding DNA: TGTGCCAGCAGCCTAGCACTTACAGGGCCCACTGAAGCTTTCTTT. As protein: CASSLALTGPTEAFF.